Here is one T cell receptor beta chain with its context. As yet, its antigen is unknown. The data belong to a study of cytomegalovirus exposure and HLA in healthy donors. Study-wide results and caveats: The study labeled more than 150 TCR beta chains cytomegalovirus-associated. Many donors carried some public TCRs, although rarity characterized most TCR sequences.

PCR amplification relied on 60 Vbeta primers (plus 13 Jbeta primers). Generated by immunoSEQ multiplex PCR, the TCRdb table keeps only in-frame clones and is missing some. This sample has fewer than 200,000 clones, with around 82% found just once. The V end was cut by 5 bases, the J end by 9 bases, with 11 bases between. CDR1 is MDHEN and CDR2 is SYDVKM in the germline V gene. The CDR3 has 12 amino acids. The V call is TRBV28, the J call TRBJ1-3, with D unclear. The sequence came from a male donor in good health and CMV-seronegative. The sequencing sample was made of PBMCs. The CDR3, as DNA: TGTGCCAGCAGTCAACTACGGCGCACCATATATTTT. The encoded protein is CASSQLRRTIYF.